These 17 T cell receptor beta chains originate from one sample sequenced in a study of PD-L1 blockade in urothelial cancer. Time point: pretreatment peripheral blood. Repertoires were generated with immunoSEQ multiplex PCR, while TCRdb's copy carries only in-frame clones and drops some. The table shows around 45,000 clones, with 82% occurring only once. Sequencing used PBMCs, obtained around atezolizumab (anti-PD-L1) treatment. All receptors derive from a man aged 50 to 60 with urothelial cancer.

This chain uses TRBV7-6 with TRBJ2-3, with 10 nucleotides matching TRBD2. Germline-derived CDR1 and CDR2 are SGHVS and FNYEAQ. The CDR3 extends over 15 amino acids. Germline trimming cut 4 bases from V and 2 bases from J; bases unmatched to any gene: 3. The CDR3 protein is CASSSTSGITDTQYF. The CDR3 coding sequence is TGTGCCAGCAGCTCAACTAGCGGGATCACAGATACGCAGTATTTT.

The J gene is TRBJ1-4, the V gene TRBV28; TRBD1 might be the D (6 bases). In germline, CDR1 is MDHEN, CDR2 SYDVKM. The CDR3 is 13 residues long. The ends were cut back, 7 bases at V and 4 bases at J, with 10 bases in the middle. The CDR3 region has the DNA TGTGCCAGCAAGGGACAACTTAATGAAAAACTGTTTTTT. Residues: CASKGQLNEKLFF.

The chain couples TRBV7-9 to TRBJ2-2; TRBD1 matches at 9 bases. The trim removed 4 bases at V and 4 bases at J, leaving 10 bases unmatched. The germline gives CDR1 SEHNR, CDR2 FQNEAQ (reference sequence). CDR3 length: 17 amino acids. The CDR3 is CASSSTRTGVSTGELFF. For the CDR3, the DNA is TGTGCCAGCAGCTCGACGCGGACAGGGGTGAGCACCGGGGAGCTGTTTTTT.

V gene TRBV4-2 combines with J gene TRBJ1-5; 9 bases align to TRBD1. The CDR3 sequence is 14 residues long. The V gene's germline CDR1 is LGHNA and CDR2 YNFKEQ. Trimming cost V 3 bases and J 6 bases; bases outside gene matches: 3. This CDR3 is CASSHNRGRQPQHF. DNA of the CDR3: TGTGCCAGCAGCCACAACAGGGGGCGTCAGCCCCAGCATTTT.

The rearrangement links TRBV19 to TRBJ2-3; the D gene is possibly TRBD2 (5 bases). Trimming pared 1 base from V and 4 bases from J, leaving 12 bases between. Germline CDR1 LNHDA, CDR2 SQIVND (reference sequence). The CDR3 consists of 15 residues. CDR3 sequence: CASSIASGISDTQYF. DNA of the CDR3: TGTGCCAGTAGTATAGCCTCGGGAATTTCAGATACGCAGTATTTT. The whole variable domain, remainder taken from reference TRBV19 and TRBJ2-3, is DGGITQSPKYLFRKEGQNVTLSCEQNLNHDAMYWYRQDPGQGLRLIYYSQIVNDFQKGDIAEGYSVSREKKESFPLTVTSAQKNPTAFYLCASSIASGISDTQYFGPGTRLTVL.

The chain carries TRBV7-2 and TRBJ1-2; D gene uncertain. CDR1 is SGHTA, CDR2 FQGNSA, per germline. With 1 base removed from V and 0 bases from J, the gap between germline ends came to 9 bases. This CDR3 has 15 amino acids. CDR3 sequence (DNA): TGTGCCAGCAGCTTAGTTGAGGGCACTAACTATGGCTACACCTTC. It specifies CASSLVEGTNYGYTF.

V usage is TRBV28 and J usage is TRBJ1-2; 9 nucleotides match TRBD1. This CDR3 spans 15 amino acids. CDR1 MDHEN and CDR2 SYDVKM come from the germline V gene. Trimming at V came to 6 bases and at J to 4 bases, leaving 9 bases not matched to a gene. In DNA, the CDR3 is TGTGCCAGCAGCCTTTTACAGGGGGCGGGCTATGGCTACACCTTC. The encoded protein is CASSLLQGAGYGYTF.

This clone is a singleton in its sample. The gene calls are TRBV19 and TRBJ2-2; TRBD2 might be the D (6 bases). Germline values: CDR1 LNHDA, CDR2 SQIVND (reference sequence). V shed 11 bases and J shed 3 bases, with 22 bases lying between them. The CDR3 runs 16 residues. The CDR3 region is CAASRKAGGYTGELFF. In DNA form, the CDR3 reads TGTGCCGCCAGTAGAAAGGCCGGGGGTTACACCGGGGAGCTGTTTTTT.

The chain links TRBV6-5 to TRBJ2-5; D uncertain. Germline CDR1 is MNHEY and CDR2 is SVGAGI. The germline V and J ends were trimmed by 6 bases and 4 bases, with 6 bases remaining between them. The CDR3 has 11 residues. The CDR3 coding sequence is TGTGCCAGCAGCGCCGGAGAGACCCAGTACTTC. It codes for CASSAGETQYF.

Concerning this clone: Its ends do not fully match the called genes, so a read error is possible. V gene TRBV7-7 combines with J gene TRBJ2-1, with 7 bases matching TRBD1. The CDR3 is made up of 15 amino acids. CDR1 and CDR2 from the germline V gene are SSHAT and FNYEAQ (reference sequence). The CDR3 region is CASSLGQAPLNEQFF. CDR3 nucleotides: TGTGCTAGCAGCCTCGGACAGGCCCCACTAAATGAGCAGTTCTTC.

This clone was seen just once. The chain employs TRBV6-5 and TRBJ2-5; maybe TRBD1 (6 bases). The CDR3 spans 13 residues. V was cut by 8 bases and J by 3 bases, with 13 bases left in between. In germline, CDR1 is MNHEY, CDR2 SVGAGI. The CDR3 protein is CASRTYREETQYF. CDR3 coding DNA: TGTGCCAGCCGAACGTACAGGGAAGAGACCCAGTACTTC.

This rearrangement joins TRBV4-1 to TRBJ1-4, with 9 bases identical to TRBD1. V shed 0 bases, J shed 4 bases, and the junction held 3 bases outside the gene matches. The germline V gene encodes CDR1 MGHRA and CDR2 YSYEKL. CDR3 length: 16 residues. CDR3: CASSQDEGQGNEKLFF. Written as DNA, the CDR3 is TGCGCCAGCAGCCAAGATGAGGGACAGGGTAATGAAAAACTGTTTTTT.

The chain joins TRBV5-1 to TRBJ1-1; perhaps TRBD1 as D (6 bases). With 4 bases removed from V and 0 bases from J, the gap between germline ends came to 13 bases. CDR3 length: 15 residues. Germline assignment: CDR1 SGHRS and CDR2 YFSETQ. The CDR3 region has the DNA TGCGCCAGCAGCCCGGAGGGGGGGATGAACACTGAAGCTTTCTTT. Protein product: CASSPEGGMNTEAFF.

This chain uses TRBV18 with TRBJ1-1, with a tentative D call TRBD1 (5 bases). V was pared by 2 bases and J by 1 base, with 8 bases between. Germline V gene lookup returns CDR1 KGHSH and CDR2 LQKENI. The CDR3 runs 14 residues. The CDR3 DNA is TGTGCCAGCTCACCAGGTAGGGGGAACACTGAAGCTTTCTTT. This encodes CASSPGRGNTEAFF.

The genes are TRBV10-1 and TRBJ2-3; TRBD1 is a possible D gene (5 bases). Between the trimmed V and J ends, which lost 4 bases and 4 bases, there was a span of 9 bases. CDR1 and CDR2 (germline): WNHNN, SYGVQD (reference sequence). This CDR3 has 13 residues. The CDR3, as DNA: TGCGCCAGCAGTGCCTGGGGCGCAGATACGCAGTATTTT. This gives the protein CASSAWGADTQYF.

This clone appeared a single time. This chain uses TRBV7-2 with TRBJ2-1; tentative D call: TRBD1 (6 bases). Trimming stripped 4 bases from V and 10 bases from J, with 14 bases between. Germline-derived CDR1 and CDR2 are SGHTA and FQGNSA. The CDR3 extends over 13 amino acids. For the CDR3, the DNA is TGTGCCAGCAGCTGGCACAGGGATGGGGAGCAGTTCTTC. Residues: CASSWHRDGEQFF.

The chain is built from TRBV5-5 and TRBJ1-3, with unresolved D. Germline V CDR1 and CDR2: SGHKS, YYEKEE (reference sequence). The CDR3 is made up of 17 amino acids. V lost 2 bases, J lost 0 bases, and 15 bases lay in between. CDR3 coding DNA: TGTGCCAGCAGCTTCTACCCGGACGGGAACTCTGGAAACACCATATATTTT. The encoded protein is CASSFYPDGNSGNTIYF.